These 26 T cell receptor beta chains were all obtained from the same sample, sequenced in a study of cytomegalovirus exposure and HLA in healthy donors. PCR employed 60 Vbeta and 13 Jbeta primers. Here immunoSEQ multiplex PCR was the method, and the copy in TCRdb shows in-frame clones only, minus some. Of 90,000 to 150,000 clones detected, roughly 82% appear once; the ten largest clones hold 2.9%. What was sequenced was PBMCs. The receptors originated from a woman between 35 and 50 years old in good health and CMV-seropositive.

This clone was detected only a few times. J is TRBJ1-6 and V is TRBV7-2, with D maybe TRBD1 (5 bases). The CDR3 spans 15 residues. V dropped 1 base and J dropped 6 bases, with 10 bases sitting between them. Germline CDR1 SGHTA, CDR2 FQGNSA. CDR3 residues: CASSLEGRANSPLHF. DNA for the CDR3: TGTGCCAGCAGCTTAGAGGGCAGGGCTAATTCACCCCTCCACTTT.

V and J are TRBV18 and TRBJ2-7, with D possibly being TRBD1 (7 bases). Trimming shortened V by 2 bases and J by 4 bases, and 15 bases separated the two germline ends. The length of the CDR3 is 15 residues. From germline, CDR1 is KGHSH and CDR2 LQKENI. CDR3 loop: CASSPGGGDMYEQYF. The CDR3 coding sequence is TGTGCCAGCTCACCAGGAGGGGGCGATATGTACGAGCAGTACTTC.

This chain joins TRBV15 and TRBJ1-2; 9 bases fit TRBD1. Germline V gene lookup returns CDR1 LNHNV and CDR2 YYDKDF (reference sequence). V trimming: 2 bases; J trimming: 8 bases; junction bases outside the gene matches: 6. This CDR3 has 14 amino acids. The chain's CDR3 is CATSRPPGQGGYTF. The CDR3 nucleotides read TGTGCCACCAGCAGACCCCCGGGACAGGGAGGCTACACCTTC.

A single count supports this clone. The gene calls are TRBV5-4 and TRBJ1-4; possibly TRBD1 for D (5 bases). V gave up 4 bases and J gave up 3 bases, with 13 bases separating them. The CDR3 sequence is 15 residues long. Germline loops: CDR1 SGHNT, CDR2 YYREEE (reference sequence). The CDR3 here is CASSSGGAANEKLFF. The CDR3 DNA reads TGTGCCAGCAGCAGCGGAGGGGCGGCTAATGAAAAACTGTTTTTT.

The chain links TRBV5-3 to TRBJ2-3; D is possibly TRBD1 (5 bases). TRBV5-3 is given ORF status, its function remaining uncertain. The CDR3 is 14 residues long. V lost 1 base, J lost 0 bases, and 6 bases lay in between. The CDR3 DNA is TGTGCCAGAAGCTTGCGACAGAGCACAGATACGCAGTATTTT. This codes for CARSLRQSTDTQYF.

This clone showed up just a few times. Relative to the germline gene, one junction end is altered; a read error may explain this. This chain connects TRBV7-2 to TRBJ2-3, with 11 bases lining up with TRBD2. The CDR3 covers 16 residues. Germline V gives CDR1 SGHTA, CDR2 FQGNSA. DNA of the CDR3: TGTGCCAGCAGCATAGCGGGGGGGCCGGGCACAGATACGCAGTATTTT. This encodes CASSIAGGPGTDTQYF.

The V call is TRBV30, the J call TRBJ2-7; 11 positions match TRBD1. V lost 5 bases, J lost 5 bases, and 8 bases stayed unmatched. The germline V gene has CDR1 GTSNPN and CDR2 SVGIG (reference sequence). The CDR3 runs 14 residues. Here the CDR3 DNA reads TGTGCCTGGGCCCCAGGACAGGGGGCTCACGAGCAGTACTTC. It is translated as CAWAPGQGAHEQYF.

The genes are TRBV30 and TRBJ1-1; unclear D gene. This CDR3 region has 13 residues. The V gene's germline CDR1 is GTSNPN and CDR2 SVGIG (reference sequence). V was shortened by 5 bases and J by 5 bases, with 15 bases between the two germline ends. CDR3 in DNA: TGTGCCTGGGGGTCTGATGGGAGGACTGAAGCTTTCTTT. Its protein is CAWGSDGRTEAFF.

The rearrangement joins TRBV25-1 to TRBJ2-1, with 8 bases identical to TRBD2. This CDR3 comprises 16 residues. The germline V gene encodes CDR1 MGHDK and CDR2 SYGVNS. Trimming at V came to 7 bases and at J to 7 bases, leaving 15 bases not matched to a gene. CDR3 nucleotides: TGTGCCAGCACCCCGAGTAGTCTAGCGGGCTATAATGAGCAGTTCTTC. Amino acids: CASTPSSLAGYNEQFF.

The chain joins TRBV7-9 to TRBJ2-1, with a weak D call TRBD2 (6 bases). This CDR3 is built from 15 residues. Germline V gene sequence: CDR1 SEHNR, CDR2 FQNEAQ (reference sequence). V was trimmed by 3 bases and J by 2 bases, leaving 11 bases between them. The CDR3 DNA sequence: TGTGCCAGCAGCTTCAGGCGGGAACCCTACAATGAGCAGTTCTTC. Residues: CASSFRREPYNEQFF.

This chain links TRBV7-9 with TRBJ2-3, with TRBD2 matching over 9 bases. The CDR3 is 16 residues long. The trim removed 6 bases at V and 2 bases at J, leaving 9 bases unmatched. Looked up from germline, CDR1 is SEHNR and CDR2 is FQNEAQ (reference sequence). The CDR3 coding sequence is TGTGCCAGCAGTCGCCAGCGGGGGGCTATCACAGATACGCAGTATTTT. Amino acid sequence: CASSRQRGAITDTQYF. Together with reference TRBV7-9 and TRBJ2-3, the CDR3 gives the full variable domain: DTGVSQNPRHKITKRGQNVTFRCDPISEHNRLYWYRQTLGQGPEFLTYFQNEAQLEKSRLLSDRFSAERPKGSFSTLEIQRTEQGDSAMYLCASSRQRGAITDTQYFGPGTRLTVL.

This clone was recorded a few times. The identical CDR3 is also encoded by other nucleotide sequences in the sample. The chain employs TRBV18 and TRBJ2-7, with 8 nucleotides matching TRBD1. Trimming at V came to 2 bases and at J to 1 base, leaving 4 bases not matched to a gene. The CDR3 covers 15 residues. Per the germline V gene, CDR1 is KGHSH and CDR2 is LQKENI. Written as DNA, the CDR3 is TGTGCCAGCTCACCAGGGACAGGATTATCCTACGAGCAGTACTTC. Translating gives CASSPGTGLSYEQYF.

In DNA, the CDR3 is TGCGCCAGCAGCCAAGGACAGGGGGCCTACGAGCAGTACTTC. This gives the protein CASSQGQGAYEQYF. The chain has TRBV4-1 and TRBJ2-7; 9 bases line up with TRBD1. CDR3 size: 14 residues. J lost 2 bases, V lost 1 base, and 0 bases had no gene match. Looked up from germline, CDR1 is MGHRA and CDR2 is YSYEKL.

The genes are TRBV29-1 and TRBJ1-5; 7 nucleotides line up with TRBD1. The CDR3 extends over 14 amino acids. CDR1 is SQVTM and CDR2 is ANQGSEA in the germline V gene. J lost 4 bases, V lost 4 bases, and 7 bases had no gene match. The CDR3 is CSVAGAGGNQPQHF. CDR3 DNA: TGCAGCGTTGCAGGGGCAGGGGGTAATCAGCCCCAGCATTTT.

The J gene is TRBJ1-5, the V gene TRBV5-1; D may be TRBD1 (6 bases). The germline V and J ends were trimmed by 2 bases and 5 bases, with 11 bases remaining between them. The CDR3 is made up of 14 amino acids. In germline, CDR1 is SGHRS, CDR2 YFSETQ. CDR3 residues: CASSLQGGDQPQHF. The CDR3 DNA reads TGCGCCAGCAGCTTACAGGGTGGGGATCAGCCCCAGCATTTT.

V usage is TRBV29-1 and J usage is TRBJ1-1; D is unclear. V lost 2 bases and J lost 1, with 11 bases in between. Germline V lookup: CDR1 SQVTM, CDR2 ANQGSEA. The CDR3 is made up of 14 amino acids. CDR3 in DNA: TGCAGCGTTGAACAGTCCCCAGAGAACACTGAAGCTTTCTTT. This codes for CSVEQSPENTEAFF.

The chain recombines TRBV11-2 with TRBJ1-1; no clear D. The CDR3 has 13 amino acids. Germline loops: CDR1 SGHAT, CDR2 FQNNGV. Deletions cut 0 bases from V and 4 bases from J, with 6 bases between. The CDR3 DNA reads as TGTGCCAGCAGCTTAGATGTGGCCACTGAAGCTTTCTTT. Amino acids: CASSLDVATEAFF.

This clone has more than one count but fewer than ten. J is TRBJ2-1 and V is TRBV6-4, with 9 bases aligning to TRBD2. The CDR3 covers 15 residues. Trimming at V came to 9 bases and at J to 8 bases, leaving 14 bases not matched to a gene. The germline CDR1 and CDR2 sequences are MRHNA and SNTAGT. The CDR3 region is CARQSRREGRHEQFF. CDR3 coding DNA: TGTGCCAGACAAAGTCGGCGGGAGGGCCGCCATGAGCAGTTCTTC.

This clone was found a few times. This chain links TRBV4-3 with TRBJ1-1, with 7 bases fitting TRBD1. This CDR3 is built from 13 residues. The germline V gene encodes CDR1 LGHNA and CDR2 YSLEER. Trimming removed 9 bases from V and 1 base from J; junction bases left unmatched: 5. CDR3 residues: CASGGQQNTEAFF. DNA of the CDR3: TGCGCCAGTGGGGGACAGCAGAACACTGAAGCTTTCTTT.

The chain carries TRBV28 and TRBJ2-7; D possibly corresponds to TRBD2 (6 bases). Trimming removed 8 bases from V and 5 bases from J, with 25 bases in between. Germline V CDR1 and CDR2: MDHEN, SYDVKM. This CDR3 comprises 16 residues. The CDR3 DNA follows: TGTGCCAGCCTCTCCCCTTTACGGGGGTACCGGGACGAGCAGTACTTC. Encoded protein: CASLSPLRGYRDEQYF.

The CDR3 here is CASSLETRSGYGYTF. The CDR3 DNA follows: TGTGCCAGCAGCTTAGAGACACGATCCGGCTATGGCTACACCTTC. This chain links TRBV7-8 with TRBJ1-2; D is undetermined. This CDR3 contains 15 residues. Germline values: CDR1 SGHVS, CDR2 FQNEAQ. Trimming removed 1 base from V and 4 bases from J, with 13 bases in between.

This rearrangement joins TRBV28 to TRBJ1-5; D is undetermined. Trimming removed 5 bases at V and 7 bases at J, with 15 bases between. Looked up from germline, CDR1 is MDHEN and CDR2 is SYDVKM. The CDR3 runs 14 residues. The CDR3 loop reads CASSPNRGVQPQHF. DNA for the CDR3: TGTGCCAGCAGTCCCAATCGCGGGGTGCAGCCCCAGCATTTT.

The chain has TRBV5-1 and TRBJ2-3; 13 bases align to TRBD2. Germline values: CDR1 SGHRS, CDR2 YFSETQ. The CDR3 contains 16 residues. The trim removed 4 bases at V and 6 bases at J, leaving 8 bases unmatched. The CDR3 region is CASSELAGGLSDTQYF. The CDR3 region has the DNA TGCGCCAGCAGCGAACTAGCGGGGGGGCTATCCGATACGCAGTATTTT.

The chain has TRBV27 and TRBJ1-5, with 11 bases aligning to TRBD1. Germline assignment: CDR1 MNHEY and CDR2 SMNVEV (reference sequence). The J segment lost 4 bases and the V segment lost 7 bases, leaving 6 bases of the junction unmatched. This CDR3 is 15 amino acids long. For the CDR3, the DNA is TGTGCCAGCAAGTGGACAGGGGGCCCAAATCAGCCCCAGCATTTT. Protein sequence: CASKWTGGPNQPQHF.

The chain carries TRBV2 and TRBJ1-1, with D perhaps TRBD1 (6 bases). CDR3 length: 16 amino acids. Germline V CDR1 and CDR2: SNHLY, FYNNEI. With 2 bases removed from V and 4 bases from J, the gap between germline ends came to 17 bases. In DNA form, the CDR3 reads TGTGCCAGCAGTGAACGGGGGGGGGCTTGGGGCACTGAAGCTTTCTTT. This encodes CASSERGGAWGTEAFF.

The chain couples TRBV19 to TRBJ2-3; 8 bases fit TRBD1. The CDR3 covers 15 residues. V lost 3 bases and J lost 4; bases outside the gene matches: 6. From germline, CDR1 is LNHDA and CDR2 SQIVND (reference sequence). CDR3 coding DNA: TGTGCCAGTAGTATCCCCAGGGGGCCTTCAGATACGCAGTATTTT. As protein: CASSIPRGPSDTQYF.